One and the same sample provided the 2 T cell receptor beta chains below, sequenced in a study of T cells in tuberculosis. Thawed, overnight-rested PBMC were stained with GMM-loaded CD1B tetramer, viability dye and anti-CD3, then sorted. The lipid loaded on the CD1B tetramers was C32 glucose monomycolate from Rhodococcus equi. Libraries were prepared by immunoSEQ multiplex PCR; TCRdb keeps only in-frame clonotypes and omits some of them. The data contain 50,000 to 65,000 clones, around 90% of them seen just once; the ten biggest clones take up about a fifth. Sequenced material: CD1b-GMM tetramer-negative cells sorted from PBMCs. Receptor source: an adult woman with latent tuberculosis.

This clone was picked up one time. The chain recombines TRBV7-6 with TRBJ2-3; TRBD1 aligns across 8 bases. Germline CDR1 and CDR2: SGHVS and FNYEAQ. This CDR3 comprises 14 residues. V was clipped by 6 bases and J by 5 bases; unmatched bases: 7. CDR3 coding DNA: TGTGCCAGCAGAGCAGGGGGCGGTAAAGATACGCAGTATTTT. It is translated as CASRAGGGKDTQYF.

A note on this clone: At one end the junction does not follow the germline gene, possibly because of a read error. The chain combines TRBV7-9 with TRBJ2-7, with TRBD1 identical over 8 bases. Germline-derived CDR1 and CDR2 are SEHNR and FQNEAQ (reference sequence). The CDR3 sequence is 15 residues long. CDR3 DNA: TGTGCCACCAGCAGAGATCAGGGGGCTGCCGACGAGCAGTACTTC. This gives the protein CATSRDQGAADEQYF.